This TCR beta chain came from a study of T cells and Merkel cell carcinoma outcomes. Per the germline V gene, CDR1 is SGHDT and CDR2 is YYEEEE. The CDR3 totals 13 residues. Trimming cost V 4 bases and J 11 bases; bases outside gene matches: 6. Study-wide findings and caveats: Repertoire plus T-cell density reportedly predicted Merkel cell carcinoma outcomes.

Remarks on this clone: The antigen is not known.

Clones were read by immunoSEQ multiplex PCR, and TCRdb kept only the in-frame ones, dropping some. The data hold about 19,000 clones, with over 70% observed a single time. The receptor's source is a human donor with Merkel cell carcinoma. Source material: tumor tissue from Merkel cell carcinoma. This rearrangement joins TRBV5-6 to TRBJ1-2; 12 bases agree with TRBD1. Written as DNA, the CDR3 is TGTGCCAGCAGCCCGGGACAGGGGGCCACATACACCTTC. Its protein is CASSPGQGATYTF.